These 23 T cell receptor beta chains share one sample of origin, sequenced in a study of shared clonotypes between healthy human individuals. Produced via immunoSEQ multiplex PCR; TCRdb's table is partial and in-frame only. This sample has around 500,000 clones, with over 70% found just once. The material sequenced was PBMCs. All receptors derive from a middle-aged woman in good health. Some clones in this sample may be carry-over from other donors' samples.

This chain links TRBV20-1 with TRBJ1-2; D is uncertain. CDR1 and CDR2 (germline): DFQATT, SNEGSKA (reference sequence). V lost 6 bases, J lost 7 bases, and 9 bases lay in between. This CDR3 region has 10 residues. The chain's CDR3 is CSAPGGGYTF. In DNA form, the CDR3 reads TGCAGTGCCCCTGGAGGTGGCTACACCTTC.

This clone was detected only a few times. A far bigger clonotype differs at one base, so this is likely a read error. This same CDR3 is encoded by further DNA sequences in the sample. This chain connects TRBV10-1 to TRBJ2-7; D not resolved. CDR3 length equals 12 residues. Germline CDR1 and CDR2: WNHNN and SYGVQD (reference sequence). V lost 7 bases and J 3 bases, leaving 10 bases between the germline ends. CDR3 sequence (DNA): TGCGCCAGCACCCTGACGGGCTACGAGCAGTACTTC. It specifies CASTLTGYEQYF.

Concerning this clone: A far larger clone is off by one base, so a read error is likely. Other DNA sequences of this sample code for an identical CDR3. This chain joins TRBV6-5 and TRBJ1-1; TRBD1 might be the D (6 bases). Per the germline V gene, CDR1 is MNHEY and CDR2 is SVGAGI. The CDR3 spans 14 residues. The V and J ends lost 6 bases and 2 bases respectively, with 13 bases between them. CDR3 coding DNA: TGTGCCAGCAGCCCAGACAGGACTAACACTGAAGCTTTCTTT. It yields the protein CASSPDRTNTEAFF.

Comment on this clone: This probably arose from a read error, given a far larger clone one base away. The same CDR3 can be traced to other DNA sequences in this sample. The gene calls are TRBV10-3 and TRBJ1-2; D possibly corresponds to TRBD1 (5 bases). The CDR3 loop spans 14 amino acids. Germline CDR1 is ENHRY and CDR2 is SYGVKD. V was pared by 9 bases and J by 4 bases, with 18 bases between. The DNA for the CDR3 is TGTGCCATAGGGAATCCAGGGTTTGCCTATGGCTACACCTTC. Its protein is CAIGNPGFAYGYTF.

In this sample, this clone turned up a few times. The rearrangement joins TRBV28 to TRBJ2-5; 7 nucleotides line up with TRBD1. Near its end, the DNA agrees better with TRBJ2-7, so the J call may be wrong. This CDR3 has 15 residues. Looked up from germline, CDR1 is MDHEN and CDR2 is SYDVKM. CDR3 sequence: CASNTIGGPTYEQYF. CDR3 sequence (DNA): TGTGCCAGCAACACTATAGGGGGCCCTACCTACGAGCAGTACTTC.

The V call is TRBV7-9, the J call TRBJ2-2; 11 bases match TRBD2. The CDR3 extends over 18 amino acids. V lost 0 bases and J lost 1; bases outside the gene matches: 4. Looked up from germline, CDR1 is SEHNR and CDR2 is FQNEAQ (reference sequence). The CDR3 nucleotides are TGTGCCAGCAGCTTAGCTAGCGGGAGGGGTCTGAACACCGGGGAGCTGTTTTTT. Residues: CASSLASGRGLNTGELFF.

Concerning this clone itself: Other DNA sequences in the sample encode the same CDR3. The V call is TRBV30, the J call TRBJ1-1; the D is unclear. V was trimmed by 4 bases and J by 0 bases, leaving 9 bases between them. This CDR3 is built from 13 residues. CDR1 is GTSNPN and CDR2 is SVGIG in the germline V gene (reference sequence). The CDR3 DNA is TGTGCCTGGAATCTGGGAATGAACACTGAAGCTTTCTTT. It codes for CAWNLGMNTEAFF.

The chain couples TRBV4-1 to TRBJ2-5; 8 bases align to TRBD1. The germline V gene has CDR1 MGHRA and CDR2 YSYEKL. The CDR3 runs to 15 residues. V dropped 0 bases and J dropped 4; count of bases not matched to a gene: 4. The CDR3 DNA reads as TGCGCCAGCAGCCAAGATTTGACAGGGGCAGAGACCCAGTACTTC. This translates into CASSQDLTGAETQYF.

The V call is TRBV6-1, the J call TRBJ2-7; 11 bases agree with TRBD2. This CDR3 has 15 residues. V was clipped by 11 bases and J by 1 base; unmatched bases: 10. CDR1 is MNHNS, CDR2 SASEGT, per germline. The CDR3 coding sequence is TGTGCCCAGAGGGTAGCGGGAGGGGAATCCTACGAGCAGTACTTC. Its translation: CAQRVAGGESYEQYF.

V and J are TRBV7-9 and TRBJ1-1; D is perhaps TRBD1 (6 bases). V lost 7 bases, J lost 4 bases, and 10 bases lay in between. The CDR3 has 12 amino acids. CDR1 and CDR2 (germline): SEHNR, FQNEAQ (reference sequence). CDR3 sequence reads: CASTGDPTEAFF. As DNA, the CDR3 is TGTGCCAGCACAGGGGATCCCACTGAAGCTTTCTTT.

This clone was picked up a small number of times. The V and J genes are TRBV7-2 and TRBJ2-2; possibly TRBD2 for D (6 bases). V gave up 5 bases and J gave up 3 bases, with 19 bases separating them. Germline values: CDR1 SGHTA, CDR2 FQGNSA. This CDR3 spans 17 amino acids. For the CDR3, the DNA is TGTGCCAGCAGCCCCGGCCCCGGGACTCCGGACACCGGGGAGCTGTTTTTT. Translated: CASSPGPGTPDTGELFF.

Regarding this clone: The same CDR3 arises from other DNA sequences in this sample as well. The chain joins TRBV19 to TRBJ2-7; D is ambiguous. This CDR3 region has 14 residues. Germline loops: CDR1 LNHDA, CDR2 SQIVND (reference sequence). The germline V and J ends were trimmed by 3 bases and 0 bases, with 9 bases remaining between them. The CDR3 nucleotides read TGTGCCAGTAGTATGCGCCTCAGCTCCTACGAGCAGTACTTC. This encodes CASSMRLSSYEQYF.

The V call is TRBV7-9, the J call TRBJ2-2; no reliable D call. Germline values: CDR1 SEHNR, CDR2 FQNEAQ (reference sequence). The CDR3 runs to 14 residues. V was cut by 4 bases and J by 4 bases, with 10 bases left in between. The CDR3 here is CASSSTRVTGELFF. Written as DNA, the CDR3 is TGTGCCAGCAGCTCAACAAGGGTCACCGGGGAGCTGTTTTTT.

The genes are TRBV28 and TRBJ2-2, with D unresolved. Germline V gene lookup returns CDR1 MDHEN and CDR2 SYDVKM. CDR3 size: 14 residues. V was shortened by 0 bases and J by 4 bases, with 6 bases between the two germline ends. CDR3 residues: CASSLWGSTGELFF. CDR3 sequence (DNA): TGTGCCAGCAGTTTATGGGGTTCCACCGGGGAGCTGTTTTTT.

The V call is TRBV6-5, the J call TRBJ2-1; D not certain. The CDR3 length is 11 residues. Germline CDR1 MNHEY, CDR2 SVGAGI. Trimming left V 6 bases short and J 7 bases short, with 7 bases between. CDR3 amino acids: CASSVGNEQFF. The CDR3 region has the DNA TGTGCCAGCAGCGTTGGGAATGAGCAGTTCTTC.

The chain recombines TRBV6-6 with TRBJ2-2; 10 bases agree with TRBD2. The length of the CDR3 is 14 residues. J lost 7 bases, V lost 10 bases, and 9 bases had no gene match. Germline V CDR1 and CDR2: MNHNY, SVGAGI (reference sequence). The CDR3 reads CATKGASGSGELFF. The DNA of the CDR3 is TGTGCCACCAAAGGGGCTAGCGGGAGCGGGGAGCTGTTTTTT.

The chain uses TRBV27 and TRBJ1-3; 10 bases agree with TRBD1. V dropped 8 bases and J dropped 4; count of bases not matched to a gene: 11. Germline-derived CDR1 and CDR2 are MNHEY and SMNVEV (reference sequence). The CDR3 covers 16 residues. CDR3 coding DNA: TGTGCCAGCGGGGCCCGGGGGACAGGGGCCGGAAACACCATATATTTT. Protein: CASGARGTGAGNTIYF.

The chain carries TRBV6-5 and TRBJ1-1; D ambiguous. This CDR3 is built from 12 residues. Germline CDR1 is MNHEY and CDR2 is SVGAGI. Trimming shortened V by 5 bases and J by 2 bases, and 6 bases separated the two germline ends. The CDR3 DNA reads as TGTGCCAGCAGTGGTCTCAACACTGAAGCTTTCTTT. Its translation is CASSGLNTEAFF.

This chain connects TRBV6-5 to TRBJ1-2; 7 bases are a match to TRBD1. The junction had 7 bases not matched to a gene; V was cut back by 2 bases and J by 4 bases. The CDR3 runs to 15 residues. Looked up from germline, CDR1 is MNHEY and CDR2 is SVGAGI. Here the CDR3 DNA reads TGTGCCAGCAGTTACCGCCCGACAGGGATCTATGGCTACACCTTC. Translation: CASSYRPTGIYGYTF.

As regards this clone: Since a far larger clone is one base different, this is likely a read error. Other DNA sequences of this sample code for an identical CDR3. The V call is TRBV25-1, the J call TRBJ2-2; D remains unclear. V was cut by 8 bases and J by 1 base, with 11 bases left in between. The CDR3 extends over 14 amino acids. CDR1 and CDR2 (germline): MGHDK, SYGVNS. The CDR3 spells CASGDRMNTGELFF. DNA for the CDR3: TGTGCCAGCGGGGATAGGATGAACACCGGGGAGCTGTTTTTT.

To note about this clone: Other DNA sequences in this sample translate to the same CDR3. J is TRBJ2-7 and V is TRBV6-6; either TRBD1 or TRBD2 may supply D (5 bases each). Germline values: CDR1 MNHNY, CDR2 SVGAGI (reference sequence). The CDR3 loop spans 15 amino acids. V was shortened by 4 bases and J by 4 bases, with 17 bases between the two germline ends. CDR3: CASSSTGTGIYEQYF. For the CDR3, the DNA is TGTGCCAGCAGTTCAACCGGGACGGGAATATACGAGCAGTACTTC.

Details on this clone: A read error is likely here: a far larger clone is one base away. The rearrangement uses TRBV29-1 and TRBJ2-7; TRBD1 matches at 8 bases. CDR3 length: 14 residues. After removal of 7 bases from V and 3 bases from J, the junction contained 11 bases not matched to a gene. In germline, CDR1 is SQVTM, CDR2 ANQGSEA. The CDR3 spells CSAGQGNMYYEQYF. The CDR3, as DNA: TGCAGCGCTGGACAGGGAAATATGTACTACGAGCAGTACTTC.

The chain uses TRBV19 and TRBJ1-5; 7 bases match TRBD1. J lost 2 bases, V lost 5 bases, and 6 bases had no gene match. The CDR3 loop spans 15 amino acids. Germline values: CDR1 LNHDA, CDR2 SQIVND (reference sequence). CDR3 bases: TGTGCCAGTAGTGAACAGGGGCCGGGCAATCAGCCCCAGCATTTT. Protein sequence: CASSEQGPGNQPQHF.